This record looks at one T cell receptor beta chain sequence and its context. The antigen remains unidentified. The sample carries other DNA sequences with the same CDR3. The record originates from a study of cytomegalovirus exposure and HLA in healthy donors. Unmatched junction bases numbered 3, after V lost 5 bases and J lost 6 bases. Germline V gene data show CDR1 as LNHDA and CDR2 as SQIVND (reference sequence). The CDR3 is made up of 14 amino acids. Study-level points and caveats: Most TCR sequences proved rare, with some public TCRs found in many donors. The authors judged a highly shared variant cluster likely a sequencing artifact.

In the PCR, 60 Vbeta and 13 Jbeta primers were used. TCRdb's copy holds only in-frame clones and misses some; the assay was immunoSEQ multiplex PCR. Of over 130,000 clones in the sample, 70% are singletons; the top ten hold 1.5% to 2%. Sequenced sample: PBMCs. This TCR was recovered from a woman aged 25-40 years in good health and CMV-seronegative. This chain joins TRBV19 and TRBJ1-5; TRBD1 agrees at 11 bases. In nucleotides, the CDR3 is TGTGCCAGTAGTGGGACAGGGGGTTTTCAGCCCCAGCATTTT. Translation: CASSGTGGFQPQHF.